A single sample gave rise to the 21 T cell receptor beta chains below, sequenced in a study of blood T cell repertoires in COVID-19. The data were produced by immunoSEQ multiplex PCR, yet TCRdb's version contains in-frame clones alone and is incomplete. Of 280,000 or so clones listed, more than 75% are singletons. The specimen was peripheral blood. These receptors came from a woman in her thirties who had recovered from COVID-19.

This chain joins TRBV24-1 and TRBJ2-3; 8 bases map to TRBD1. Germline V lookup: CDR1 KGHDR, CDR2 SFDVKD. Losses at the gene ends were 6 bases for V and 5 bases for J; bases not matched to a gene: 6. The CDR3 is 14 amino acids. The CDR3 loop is CATSTGQAGDTQYF. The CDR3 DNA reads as TGTGCCACCAGTACGGGACAGGCGGGAGATACGCAGTATTTT.

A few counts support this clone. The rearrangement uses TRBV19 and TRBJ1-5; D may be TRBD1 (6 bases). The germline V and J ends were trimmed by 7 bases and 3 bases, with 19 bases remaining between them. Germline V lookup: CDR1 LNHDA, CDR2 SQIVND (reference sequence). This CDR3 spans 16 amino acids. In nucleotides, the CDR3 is TGTGCCAGTACAAATAAACCGGGACAACACAATCAGCCCCAGCATTTT. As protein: CASTNKPGQHNQPQHF.

The CDR3 sequence is CASRGTGGSEKLFF. CDR3 nucleotides: TGTGCCAGCAGGGGAACAGGGGGTAGTGAAAAACTGTTTTTT. The chain has TRBV6-6 and TRBJ1-4; 8 bases are shared with TRBD1. The CDR3 sequence is 14 residues long. V shed 6 bases and J 7 bases; nucleotides not matched to a gene: 7. Germline V gene sequence: CDR1 MNHNY, CDR2 SVGAGI (reference sequence).

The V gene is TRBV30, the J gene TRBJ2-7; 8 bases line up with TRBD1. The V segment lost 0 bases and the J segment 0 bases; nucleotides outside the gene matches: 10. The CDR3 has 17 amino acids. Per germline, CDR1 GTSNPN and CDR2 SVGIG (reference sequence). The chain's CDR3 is CAWSVPGTGLYSYEQYF. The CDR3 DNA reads TGTGCCTGGAGTGTACCCGGGACAGGCCTGTACTCCTACGAGCAGTACTTC.

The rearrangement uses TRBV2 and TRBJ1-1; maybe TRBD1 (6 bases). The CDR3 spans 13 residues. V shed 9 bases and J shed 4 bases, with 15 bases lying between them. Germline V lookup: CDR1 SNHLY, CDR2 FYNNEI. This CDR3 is CASHTGQTTEAFF. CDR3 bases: TGTGCCAGTCATACAGGGCAGACCACTGAAGCTTTCTTT. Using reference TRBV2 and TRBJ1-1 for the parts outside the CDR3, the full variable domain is EPEVTQTPSHQVTQMGQEVILRCVPISNHLYFYWYRQILGQKVEFLVSFYNNEISEKSEIFDDQFSVERPDGSNFTLKIRSTKLEDSAMYFCASHTGQTTEAFFGQGTRLTVV.

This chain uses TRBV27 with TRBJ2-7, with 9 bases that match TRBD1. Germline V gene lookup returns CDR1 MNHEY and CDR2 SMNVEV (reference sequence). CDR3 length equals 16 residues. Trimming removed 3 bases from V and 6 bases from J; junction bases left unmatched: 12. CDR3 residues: CASSLDRGFRGGEQYF. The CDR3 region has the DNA TGTGCCAGCAGTTTGGACAGGGGCTTTAGAGGTGGCGAGCAGTACTTC.

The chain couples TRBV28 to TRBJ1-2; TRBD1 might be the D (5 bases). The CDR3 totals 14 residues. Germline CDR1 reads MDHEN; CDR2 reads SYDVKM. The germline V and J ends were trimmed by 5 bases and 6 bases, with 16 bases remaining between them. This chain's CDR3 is CASSTTGKGDGYTF. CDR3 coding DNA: TGTGCCAGCAGTACGACCGGCAAAGGGGATGGCTACACCTTC.

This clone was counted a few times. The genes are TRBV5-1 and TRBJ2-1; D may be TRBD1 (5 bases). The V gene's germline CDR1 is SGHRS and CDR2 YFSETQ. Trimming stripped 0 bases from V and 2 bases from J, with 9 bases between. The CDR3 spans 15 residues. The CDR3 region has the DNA TGCGCCAGCAGCTTGGGTACAGGCACCTACAATGAGCAGTTCTTC. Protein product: CASSLGTGTYNEQFF.

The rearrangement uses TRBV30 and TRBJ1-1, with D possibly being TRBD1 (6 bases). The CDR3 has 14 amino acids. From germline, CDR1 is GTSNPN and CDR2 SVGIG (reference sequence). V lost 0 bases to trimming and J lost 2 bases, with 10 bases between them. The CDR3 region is CAWSVTGLNTEAFF. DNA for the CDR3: TGTGCCTGGAGTGTGACAGGACTTAACACTGAAGCTTTCTTT.

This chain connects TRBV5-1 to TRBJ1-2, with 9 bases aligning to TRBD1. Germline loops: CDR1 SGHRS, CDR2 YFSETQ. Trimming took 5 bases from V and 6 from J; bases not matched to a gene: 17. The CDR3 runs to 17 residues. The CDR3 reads CASRERRPGQGVNGYTF. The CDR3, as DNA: TGCGCCAGCAGGGAAAGACGACCGGGACAGGGTGTGAATGGCTACACCTTC.

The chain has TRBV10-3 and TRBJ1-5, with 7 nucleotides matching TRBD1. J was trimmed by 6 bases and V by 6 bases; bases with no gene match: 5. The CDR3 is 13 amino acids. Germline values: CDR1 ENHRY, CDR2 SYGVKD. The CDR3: CAIRDRVGQPQHF. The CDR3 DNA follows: TGTGCCATCAGAGACAGGGTTGGTCAGCCCCAGCATTTT.

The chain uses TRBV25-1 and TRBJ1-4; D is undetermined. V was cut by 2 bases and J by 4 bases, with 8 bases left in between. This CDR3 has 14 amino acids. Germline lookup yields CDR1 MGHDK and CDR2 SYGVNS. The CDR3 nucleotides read TGTGCCAGCAGTGAAGAGGAGCATAATGAAAAACTGTTTTTT. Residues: CASSEEEHNEKLFF.

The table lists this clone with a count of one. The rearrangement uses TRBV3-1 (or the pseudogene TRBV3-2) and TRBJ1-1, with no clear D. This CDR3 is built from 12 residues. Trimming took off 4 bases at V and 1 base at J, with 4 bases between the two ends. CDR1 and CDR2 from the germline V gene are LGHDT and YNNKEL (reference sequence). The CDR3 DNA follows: TGTGCCAGCAGCCCATCGAACACTGAAGCTTTCTTT. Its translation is CASSPSNTEAFF.

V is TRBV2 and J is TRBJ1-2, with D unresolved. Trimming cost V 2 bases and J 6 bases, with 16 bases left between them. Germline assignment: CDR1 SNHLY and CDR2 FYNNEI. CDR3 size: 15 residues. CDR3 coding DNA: TGTGCCAGCAGTGAAAGGAGGGAGAATGGGAATGGCTACACCTTC. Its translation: CASSERRENGNGYTF.

CDR3 DNA sequence: TGTGCCAGCAGTTCCCGGACAGGGGGAACCGGGGAGCTGTTTTTT. Its protein product is CASSSRTGGTGELFF. The chain links TRBV6-2 or TRBV6-3 to TRBJ2-2, with TRBD1 matching 10 bases. The CDR3 spans 15 residues. Per germline, CDR1 MNHEY and CDR2 SVGEGT. The ends lost 4 bases at V and 5 bases at J; junction bases unmatched: 4.

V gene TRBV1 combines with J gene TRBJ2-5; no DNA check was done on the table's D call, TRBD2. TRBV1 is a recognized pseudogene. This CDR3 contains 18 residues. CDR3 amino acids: CTSSHLLAQNDQKETQYF. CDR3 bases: TGCACCAGCAGCCACCTACTAGCCCAAAACGATCAAAAAGAGACCCAGTACTTC.

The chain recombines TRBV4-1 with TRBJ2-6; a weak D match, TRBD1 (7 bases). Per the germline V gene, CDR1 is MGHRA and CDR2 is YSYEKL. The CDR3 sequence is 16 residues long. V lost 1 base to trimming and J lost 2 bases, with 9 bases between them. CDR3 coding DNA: TGCGCCAGCAGCCAAGGCGGGACAGCTGGGGCCAACGTCCTGACTTTC. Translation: CASSQGGTAGANVLTF.

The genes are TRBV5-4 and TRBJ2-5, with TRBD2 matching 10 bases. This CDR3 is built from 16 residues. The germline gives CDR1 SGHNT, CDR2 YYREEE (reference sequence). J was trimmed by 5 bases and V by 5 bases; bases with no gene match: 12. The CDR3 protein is CASRPGQRGGWETQYF. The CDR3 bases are TGTGCCAGCAGGCCCGGCCAGCGGGGGGGCTGGGAGACCCAGTACTTC.

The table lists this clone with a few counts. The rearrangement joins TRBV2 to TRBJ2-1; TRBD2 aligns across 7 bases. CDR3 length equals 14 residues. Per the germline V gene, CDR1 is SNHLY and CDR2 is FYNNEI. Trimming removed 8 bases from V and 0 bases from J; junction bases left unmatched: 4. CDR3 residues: CASDGGGSYNEQFF. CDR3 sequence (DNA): TGTGCCAGCGACGGCGGGGGCTCCTACAATGAGCAGTTCTTC.

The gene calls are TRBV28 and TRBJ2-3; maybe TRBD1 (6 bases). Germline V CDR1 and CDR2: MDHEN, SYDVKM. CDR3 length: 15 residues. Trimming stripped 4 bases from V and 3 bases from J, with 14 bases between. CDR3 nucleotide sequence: TGTGCCAGCAGTTCCTCCGGGACAAAGACAGATACGCAGTATTTT. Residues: CASSSSGTKTDTQYF.

CDR3: CAPDRRADHTEAFF. The CDR3 DNA reads TGTGCCCCCGACCGGCGGGCAGATCACACTGAAGCTTTCTTT. The chain carries TRBV24-1 and TRBJ1-1; unclear D gene. The CDR3 extends over 14 amino acids. The V gene's germline CDR1 is KGHDR and CDR2 SFDVKD. V lost 12 bases, J lost 3 bases, and 19 bases lay in between.